The 11 T cell receptor beta chains below were found in one sample sequenced in a study of blood T cell repertoires in COVID-19 (dated by TCRdb to between 2020 and 2021). Library preparation used the immunoSEQ multiplex PCR assay. What TCRdb holds here is the immuneACCESS table cut down to in-frame rearrangements. Part of the clones is not present; checked against another copy, under half of the missing clones reflect an unresolved V gene, and the others are unexplained. The sample includes 65,000 to 85,000 clones, with 70% to 90% observed a single time. The ten largest make up 3.5% to 4.5% of the sample. The sample comprised peripheral blood. The receptors stem from a man aged 50-59 years with active COVID-19.

This rearrangement joins TRBV2 to TRBJ2-7, with D possibly being TRBD2 (5 bases). CDR3 length: 13 amino acids. Germline CDR1 and CDR2: SNHLY and FYNNEI. V lost 8 bases and J lost 1, with 12 bases in between. The CDR3 nucleotides read TGTGCCAGCGTAAAAGCGGAGTCCTACGAGCAGTACTTC. Translation gives CASVKAESYEQYF.

This sequence joins TRBV6-5 and TRBJ1-4, with a possible D match to TRBD1 (6 bases). CDR3 size: 14 residues. The V gene lost 2 bases and the J gene lost 3 bases, with 7 bases spanning the gap. Per germline, CDR1 MNHEY and CDR2 SVGAGI. CDR3 nucleotide sequence: TGTGCCAGCAGTTACACAGGGCCTAATGAAAAACTGTTTTTT. This translates into CASSYTGPNEKLFF.

In nucleotides, the CDR3 is TGCAGCGTTGGGGTGAATAGCGGGAGCTCCTACAATGAGCAGTTCTTC. Residues: CSVGVNSGSSYNEQFF. V usage is TRBV29-1 and J usage is TRBJ2-1; 9 bases match TRBD2. With 4 bases clipped from V and 0 bases from J, the junction kept 7 bases outside the gene matches. The CDR3 has 16 residues. Germline CDR1 and CDR2: SQVTM and ANQGSEA.

The chain couples TRBV5-1 to TRBJ1-2, with unresolved D. Trimming stripped 0 bases from V and 2 bases from J, with 14 bases between. Germline CDR1 reads SGHRS; CDR2 reads YFSETQ. The CDR3 is 16 residues long. The CDR3 DNA reads TGCGCCAGCAGCTTGGACGCCCTCGGTCCCAACTATGGCTACACCTTC. It encodes CASSLDALGPNYGYTF.

In this sample, this clone turned up a few times. The rearrangement joins TRBV4-1 to TRBJ2-1; 9 nucleotides align to TRBD2. There are 17 residues in the CDR3. In germline, CDR1 is MGHRA, CDR2 YSYEKL. Trimming removed 0 bases from V and 2 bases from J; junction bases left unmatched: 5. For the CDR3, the DNA is TGCGCCAGCAGCCAAGATCGCGCTAGCGGGACCTACAATGAGCAGTTCTTC. Its translation: CASSQDRASGTYNEQFF.

The chain couples TRBV9 to TRBJ2-2, with a tentative D call TRBD1 (5 bases). The CDR3 length is 16 residues. The germline V gene encodes CDR1 SGDLS and CDR2 YYNGEE. V lost 2 bases and J lost 5, with 16 bases in between. CDR3 protein: CASSVRGSARTGELFF. CDR3 nucleotides: TGTGCCAGCAGCGTTAGGGGCTCCGCGAGGACCGGGGAGCTGTTTTTT.

The genes are TRBV5-1 and TRBJ1-1; D remains ambiguous. The CDR3 spans 16 residues. V dropped 4 bases and J dropped 1 base, with 17 bases sitting between them. The germline gives CDR1 SGHRS, CDR2 YFSETQ. Here the CDR3 reads CASSAGYPGENTEAFF. CDR3 DNA sequence: TGCGCCAGCAGCGCAGGTTATCCAGGCGAGAACACTGAAGCTTTCTTT.

CDR3 loop: CASSPWTSVGTGELFF. CDR3 nucleotides: TGTGCCAGCAGCCCTTGGACTAGCGTCGGCACCGGGGAGCTGTTTTTT. The chain uses TRBV7-3 and TRBJ2-2, with 9 bases aligning to TRBD2. The V gene end was trimmed by 5 bases and the J gene end by 4 bases; junction bases not matched to a gene: 8. The CDR3 runs 16 residues. Germline lookup yields CDR1 SGHTA and CDR2 FQGTGA.

CDR3 residues: CASSLAGALTDTQYF. The CDR3 bases are TGTGCCAGCAGCTTAGCGGGAGCCCTCACAGATACGCAGTATTTT. V is TRBV7-2 and J is TRBJ2-3; TRBD2 is a possible D gene (5 bases). V lost 0 bases and J 2 bases, leaving 9 bases between the germline ends. Germline values: CDR1 SGHTA, CDR2 FQGNSA. This CDR3 is built from 15 residues.

This clone was observed a few times. J is TRBJ2-5 and V is TRBV5-8, with 15 bases lining up with TRBD2. Trimming removed 4 bases from V and 5 bases from J; junction bases left unmatched: 15. This CDR3 has 19 residues. Germline lookup yields CDR1 SGHTS and CDR2 YDEGEE. This CDR3 reads CASSRRGLAGGPISETQYF. The CDR3 nucleotides read TGTGCCAGCAGCCGCCGGGGACTAGCGGGAGGCCCTATTTCCGAGACCCAGTACTTC.

The chain employs TRBV28 and TRBJ2-7, with D uncertain. The germline gives CDR1 MDHEN, CDR2 SYDVKM. The germline V and J ends were trimmed by 7 bases and 0 bases, with 19 bases remaining between them. The CDR3 is 16 residues long. The DNA for the CDR3 is TGTGCCAGCACCTCGCGGCGCAAGGTGAGCTCCTACGAGCAGTACTTC. Protein product: CASTSRRKVSSYEQYF.